These 25 T cell receptor beta chains came from one sample sequenced in a study of OX40 agonist ivuxolimab in advanced cancers. The repertoire was sequenced with immunoSEQ multiplex PCR; TCRdb's copy has only in-frame clones and lacks some. The table shows around 55,000 clones, with approximately 83% occurring only once. The sample was CD4+ or CD8+ T cells sorted from blood, taken in a trial of the OX40 agonist ivuxolimab. The receptors originated from an adult with an advanced solid tumor such as melanoma, head and neck, liver or kidney cancer.

The CDR3 spells CASRLAGDSYEQYF. CDR3 DNA: TGTGCCAGCAGATTAGCGGGAGACTCTTACGAGCAGTACTTC. The rearrangement uses TRBV6-1 and TRBJ2-7, with TRBD2 identical over 9 bases. The V segment lost 6 bases and the J segment 4 bases; nucleotides outside the gene matches: 7. The length of the CDR3 is 14 residues. CDR1 MNHNS and CDR2 SASEGT come from the germline V gene.

V gene TRBV19 combines with J gene TRBJ1-1; 7 bases agree with TRBD1. Germline assignment: CDR1 LNHDA and CDR2 SQIVND (reference sequence). This CDR3 is 14 amino acids long. V was pared by 6 bases and J by 2 bases, with 6 bases of the junction left unmatched. CDR3 protein: CASRPGGLNTEAFF. The CDR3 DNA sequence: TGTGCCAGTAGACCAGGGGGTTTAAACACTGAAGCTTTCTTT.

This chain joins TRBV7-9 and TRBJ1-1; no reliable D call. CDR1 is SEHNR and CDR2 is FQNEAQ in the germline V gene (reference sequence). The CDR3 is 15 residues long. V lost 5 bases to trimming and J lost 5 bases, with 18 bases between them. CDR3 sequence (DNA): TGTGCCAGCAGCCCAGAGGGAGGTGGATCTACTGAAGCTTTCTTT. Translating it yields CASSPEGGGSTEAFF.

The chain carries TRBV2 and TRBJ1-1; TRBD1 agrees at 8 bases. The V and J ends lost 5 bases and 4 bases, in that order; junction bases with no gene match: 9. This CDR3 is built from 15 residues. Germline CDR1 SNHLY, CDR2 FYNNEI. CDR3 nucleotide sequence: TGTGCCAGCAGTCCCCGGGCAGGGGGCATCACTGAAGCTTTCTTT. Amino acid sequence: CASSPRAGGITEAFF.

This clone has just a few counts. The V and J genes are TRBV30 and TRBJ2-3, with TRBD1 matching over 7 bases. V shed 6 bases and J 4 bases; nucleotides not matched to a gene: 10. Germline V gene data show CDR1 as GTSNPN and CDR2 as SVGIG (reference sequence). The CDR3 contains 14 residues. The CDR3 sequence: CACHRGSVADTQYF. CDR3 bases: TGTGCCTGTCACAGGGGAAGTGTGGCAGATACGCAGTATTTT.

This sequence joins TRBV2 and TRBJ2-3; no definite D call. The V end was cut by 4 bases, the J end by 3 bases, with 11 bases between. The V gene's germline CDR1 is SNHLY and CDR2 FYNNEI. The CDR3 spans 14 residues. This CDR3 is CASSADLGTDTQYF. DNA for the CDR3: TGTGCCAGCAGTGCAGACCTAGGAACAGATACGCAGTATTTT.

The genes are TRBV6-6 and TRBJ2-7; D could derive from TRBD1 or TRBD2 (5 bases each). Germline values: CDR1 MNHNY, CDR2 SVGAGI (reference sequence). The CDR3 runs 15 residues. V was cut by 2 bases and J by 5 bases, with 16 bases left in between. In DNA, the CDR3 is TGTGCCAGCAGTTACCAGGGACCACTAATCGACGAGCAGTACTTC. It translates to CASSYQGPLIDEQYF.

This chain joins TRBV7-6 and TRBJ2-3; the match to TRBD2 covers 7 bases. The CDR3 spans 19 residues. J lost 0 bases, V lost 1 base, and 13 bases had no gene match. Germline V gene sequence: CDR1 SGHVS, CDR2 FNYEAQ. CDR3 DNA: TGTGCCAGCAGCTTAGGGCATGGAGCTAGCGGCGCTAGCACAGATACGCAGTATTTT. It specifies CASSLGHGASGASTDTQYF.

The J gene is TRBJ2-7, the V gene TRBV4-1, with D possibly being TRBD1 (6 bases). The CDR3 spans 17 residues. The V and J ends lost 0 bases and 6 bases respectively, with 21 bases between them. Germline CDR1 and CDR2: MGHRA and YSYEKL. CDR3: CASSQDPTGTDMSEQYF. DNA for the CDR3: TGCGCCAGCAGCCAAGACCCGACAGGAACCGATATGAGCGAGCAGTACTTC.

This clone was detected only a few times. V and J are TRBV4-1 and TRBJ1-2, with TRBD1 matching 8 bases. V trimming: 1 base; J trimming: 8 bases; junction bases outside the gene matches: 9. The CDR3 runs 15 residues. Per germline, CDR1 MGHRA and CDR2 YSYEKL. The CDR3 coding sequence is TGCGCCAGCAGCCAAGTCCCGCAGGGGGCCGGCGGCTACACCTTC. As protein: CASSQVPQGAGGYTF.

The V gene is TRBV28, the J gene TRBJ1-2; D not certain. With 1 base removed from V and 6 bases from J, the gap between germline ends came to 12 bases. The CDR3 consists of 14 residues. In germline, CDR1 is MDHEN, CDR2 SYDVKM. The CDR3 loop reads CASSLSTDSDGYTF. The CDR3 DNA reads as TGTGCCAGCAGTTTATCCACAGACTCGGATGGCTACACCTTC.

The gene calls are TRBV19 and TRBJ2-5, with D perhaps matching TRBD1 or TRBD2 (5 bases each). CDR3 length: 14 amino acids. In germline, CDR1 is LNHDA, CDR2 SQIVND (reference sequence). The V end lost 3 bases, the J end lost 1 base, and 9 bases lay between the germline ends. The CDR3: CASSIDGGQETQYF. CDR3 nucleotides: TGTGCCAGTAGTATTGATGGGGGCCAAGAGACCCAGTACTTC.

The V gene is TRBV5-1, the J gene TRBJ2-2; TRBD1 agrees at 8 bases. The junction had 8 bases not matched to a gene; V was cut back by 1 base and J by 6 bases. CDR3 size: 16 residues. The germline V gene encodes CDR1 SGHRS and CDR2 YFSETQ. CDR3 nucleotide sequence: TGCGCCAGCAGCTTGAACCGGGACAGGAGTTCCGGGGAGCTGTTTTTT. Its protein is CASSLNRDRSSGELFF.

This chain links TRBV30 with TRBJ2-5, with 7 bases lining up with TRBD1. This CDR3 is 15 amino acids long. CDR1 GTSNPN and CDR2 SVGIG come from the germline V gene (reference sequence). V lost 0 bases and J lost 4; bases outside the gene matches: 8. In DNA form, the CDR3 reads TGTGCCTGGAGTGTACCGAGGACAGGTCCAGAGACCCAGTACTTC. Translation gives CAWSVPRTGPETQYF.

The chain has TRBV7-2 and TRBJ1-2; perhaps TRBD1 as D (6 bases). V was shortened by 5 bases and J by 3 bases, with 19 bases between the two germline ends. The CDR3 is made up of 16 amino acids. Germline-derived CDR1 and CDR2 are SGHTA and FQGNSA. The CDR3 DNA sequence: TGTGCCAGCAGCAAGACACTAGGACAGTTGGACTATGGCTACACCTTC. Its translation is CASSKTLGQLDYGYTF.

V gene TRBV6-1 combines with J gene TRBJ2-3, with 13 bases identical to TRBD2. From germline, CDR1 is MNHNS and CDR2 SASEGT. There are 15 residues in the CDR3. The ends lost 7 bases at V and 2 bases at J; junction bases unmatched: 3. CDR3 residues: CASTGLAGDTDTQYF. The CDR3 DNA sequence: TGTGCCAGCACTGGACTAGCGGGAGACACAGATACGCAGTATTTT.

This chain uses TRBV7-6 with TRBJ1-1; TRBD1 aligns across 10 bases. From germline, CDR1 is SGHVS and CDR2 FNYEAQ. This CDR3 region has 15 residues. V was clipped by 1 base and J by 5 bases; unmatched bases: 4. CDR3 loop: CASSLGQGARTEAFF. DNA for the CDR3: TGTGCCAGCAGCTTAGGACAGGGGGCCCGAACTGAAGCTTTCTTT.

The rearrangement uses TRBV27 and TRBJ2-7; 7 bases match TRBD2. CDR3 length: 15 residues. The V gene end was trimmed by 0 bases and the J gene end by 4 bases; junction bases not matched to a gene: 6. Per germline, CDR1 MNHEY and CDR2 SMNVEV (reference sequence). The CDR3 nucleotides are TGTGCCAGCAGTTTATCGGGAGGGGAAGGATACGAGCAGTACTTC. It translates to CASSLSGGEGYEQYF.

V and J are TRBV7-2 and TRBJ2-1; D perhaps matches TRBD2 (5 bases). Per germline, CDR1 SGHTA and CDR2 FQGNSA. The CDR3 length is 15 residues. The V and J ends lost 5 bases and 2 bases respectively, with 13 bases between them. CDR3 sequence reads: CASSRGGATYNEQFF. CDR3 bases: TGTGCCAGCAGCCGCGGAGGAGCCACCTACAATGAGCAGTTCTTC.

The gene calls are TRBV7-9 and TRBJ2-7; the D gene could be TRBD1 or TRBD2 (5 bases each). V was clipped by 6 bases and J by 9 bases, with 18 bases between them. CDR3 size: 13 residues. Germline loops: CDR1 SEHNR, CDR2 FQNEAQ (reference sequence). CDR3: CASSAGTSFGQYF. CDR3 in DNA: TGTGCCAGCAGTGCCGGGACCTCGTTCGGGCAGTACTTC.

This CDR3 reads CASSPRLRGVGNEQFF. In DNA, the CDR3 is TGTGCCAGCTCACCACGGCTACGGGGCGTCGGCAATGAGCAGTTCTTC. The chain uses TRBV18 and TRBJ2-1; D is perhaps TRBD1 or TRBD2 (5 bases each). CDR1 and CDR2 from the germline V gene are KGHSH and LQKENI. The CDR3 runs 16 residues. Deletions cut 1 base from V and 6 bases from J, with 16 bases between. Drawing the rest from reference TRBV18 and TRBJ2-1, the complete variable domain is NAGVMQNPRHLVRRRGQEARLRCSPMKGHSHVYWYRQLPEEGLKFMVYLQKENIIDESGMPKERFSAEFPKEGPSILRIQQVVRGDSAAYFCASSPRLRGVGNEQFFGPGTRLTVL.

The V and J genes are TRBV18 and TRBJ1-5; 8 bases fit TRBD1. With 2 bases clipped from V and 6 bases from J, the junction kept 6 bases outside the gene matches. Germline CDR1 reads KGHSH; CDR2 reads LQKENI. The CDR3 sequence is 15 residues long. The CDR3 reads CASSPGQGAGQPQHF. The CDR3 nucleotides are TGTGCCAGCTCACCAGGGCAGGGGGCTGGTCAGCCCCAGCATTTT.

This CDR3 reads CASSVGGGLAGHNEQFF. DNA of the CDR3: TGTGCCAGCAGCGTAGGAGGGGGACTAGCGGGCCACAATGAGCAGTTCTTC. The gene calls are TRBV9 and TRBJ2-1; TRBD2 matches 12 bases. Germline V lookup: CDR1 SGDLS, CDR2 YYNGEE. V dropped 0 bases and J dropped 5; count of bases not matched to a gene: 6. The CDR3 has 17 amino acids.

As to this clone: The same CDR3 is also encoded by other DNA sequences in this sample. The chain joins TRBV18 to TRBJ1-5; D unresolved. The CDR3 contains 13 residues. Between the trimmed V and J ends, which lost 3 bases and 1 base, there was a span of 4 bases. The germline V gene has CDR1 KGHSH and CDR2 LQKENI. CDR3 in DNA: TGTGCCAGCTCACCGGACAGCAATCAGCCCCAGCATTTT. This gives the protein CASSPDSNQPQHF.

The V gene is TRBV28, the J gene TRBJ2-4; weak D call: TRBD1 (5 bases). Germline CDR1 reads MDHEN; CDR2 reads SYDVKM. This CDR3 is built from 14 residues. V lost 6 bases and J 2 bases, leaving 11 bases between the germline ends. The CDR3 spells CASSRAGTKNIQYF. CDR3 DNA sequence: TGTGCCAGCAGCAGGGCAGGGACCAAAAACATTCAGTACTTC.